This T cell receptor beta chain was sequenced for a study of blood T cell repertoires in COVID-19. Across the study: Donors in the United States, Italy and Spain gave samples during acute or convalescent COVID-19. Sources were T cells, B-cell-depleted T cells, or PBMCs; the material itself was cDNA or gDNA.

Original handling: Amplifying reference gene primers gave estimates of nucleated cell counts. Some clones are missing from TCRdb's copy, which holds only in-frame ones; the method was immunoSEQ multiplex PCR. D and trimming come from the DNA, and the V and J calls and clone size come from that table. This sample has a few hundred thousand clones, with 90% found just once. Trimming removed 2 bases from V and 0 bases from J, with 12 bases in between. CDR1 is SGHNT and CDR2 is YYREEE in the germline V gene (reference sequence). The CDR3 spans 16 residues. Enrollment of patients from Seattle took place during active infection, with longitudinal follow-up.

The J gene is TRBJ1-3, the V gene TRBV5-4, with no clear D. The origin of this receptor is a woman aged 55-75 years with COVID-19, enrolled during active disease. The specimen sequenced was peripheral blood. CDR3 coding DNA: TGTGCCAGCAGCTTAGCGGCTGGCGGCTCTGGAAACACCATATATTTT. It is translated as CASSLAAGGSGNTIYF.